Described below is a single T cell receptor beta chain sequence and its context. No antigen is known for it. There are no base qualities to consult, and no much larger clone falls within one base. TCRbeta CDR3 regions were amplified from genomic DNA using the immunoSEQ Assay, a bias-controlled multiplex PCR. In the authors' own workflow: The number of nucleated cells in each sample was estimated by amplification of reference gene primers within the assay. Sequence reads were collapsed and filtered to measure the absolute abundance of every unique TCRbeta CDR3 rearrangement. Productive Simpson clonality was computed per sample as the square root of Simpson's diversity index over productive rearrangements. TCRdb holds this immuneACCESS table with in-frame rearrangements only. Some clones are missing; in checked studies, unresolved V genes explain under half, and the rest has no known cause. For V, J and clone size, that table is used; D and trimming come from the DNA. This sample lists approximately 210,000 clones; about four fifths were detected once. Clones ranked in the top ten supply roughly 2.5% of the sample.

This specimen belongs to a study of blood T cell repertoires in COVID-19 (dated by TCRdb to 2018 to 2020). Broadly, across the study: Samples from collaborators originated in the United States, Italy and Spain and spanned both the acute and convalescent phases of COVID-19. The material from the prospective study consisted of cDNA or gDNA derived from T cells, B-cell-depleted T cells, or PBMCs. Subjects who had been exposed to COVID-19, were actively infected with it, or had recovered from it provided the deeply sampled blood TCRbeta repertoires that made up the dataset. A freely available public database, intended as a resource for researchers studying the immune response to SARS-CoV-2, is where the repertoires were released. Samples were obtained from the ongoing ImmuneRACE study (first 160 participants) and from over 1,000 subjects provided by 6 global collaborators. Sample metadata almost always included a de-identified subject ID, COVID-19 status, age in years and sex. Where HLA class I and class II types were available, the types were taken from metadata supplied by the sample provider, not from assay-based typing.

The collaborating institutions used their own protocols to collect whole blood in K2EDTA tubes. For TCRbeta analysis, collaborators shipped samples as frozen whole blood, isolated PBMCs, or DNA extracted from either of those sample types. The paper's findings and limits, for the study overall: The quantity of clinical and demographic metadata differed by source and by participant and was supplied without curation.

Sample: peripheral blood. This TCR derives from a woman aged 40 to 50 with active or convalescent COVID-19.

CDR3 reads: CSARRVNEQFF. Read as DNA, the sequence is TGCAGTGCTAGACGGGTCAATGAGCAGTTCTTC. In this chain, TRBV20-1 is recombined with TRBJ2-1; the D gene is not confidently resolved. Deletion took 2 bases off V and 6 bases off J, with a span of 5 bases between the germline ends. Measured from the cysteine to the phenylalanine, the CDR3 is 11 residues long. Here the CDR3 DNA is all that survives: 33 bases in frame from base 1. The germline V gene encodes CDR1 DFQATT and CDR2 SNEGSKA (reference sequence).